This T cell receptor (beta chain) was found in a study of blood T cell repertoires in COVID-19. The wider study: Acute and convalescent COVID-19 specimens originated in the United States, Italy and Spain. Sample material is recorded as cDNA or gDNA derived from T cells, B-cell-depleted T cells, or PBMCs.

The repertoire was sequenced with immunoSEQ multiplex PCR; TCRdb's copy has only in-frame clones and lacks some. The repertoire includes roughly 120,000 clones, 70% to 90% of them detected once, and 8% to 9% sits in the top ten. The material sequenced was peripheral blood. The TCR sequence derives from a woman aged 70-85 years who had recovered from COVID-19.

The DNA for the CDR3 is TGTGCCAGCAGCTTTAACCAGCAGCCCCAGCATTTT. Protein: CASSFNQQPQHF. The chain employs TRBV7-9 and TRBJ1-5; D is ambiguous. Germline CDR1 reads SEHNR; CDR2 reads FQNEAQ (reference sequence). This CDR3 region has 12 residues. V shed 3 bases and J shed 7 bases, with 7 bases lying between them.